The 5 T cell receptor beta chains below all came from one sample that was sequenced in a study of blood T cell repertoires in COVID-19. The table came from immunoSEQ multiplex PCR; TCRdb's copy has only in-frame clones and leaves some out. Counted here are around 100,000 clones, about 77% occurring once; the ten biggest clones make up 9% to 13%. Sequenced sample: peripheral blood. The receptor source for this set is an older woman with acute or convalescent COVID-19.

J is TRBJ2-1 and V is TRBV9; 13 bases line up with TRBD2. This CDR3 contains 16 residues. V was pared by 3 bases and J by 5 bases, with 5 bases of the junction left unmatched. In germline, CDR1 is SGDLS, CDR2 YYNGEE. The CDR3 DNA reads as TGTGCCAGCAGCGGGGGGACTAGCGGGGTGGACAATGAGCAGTTCTTC. Translating it yields CASSGGTSGVDNEQFF.

This chain connects TRBV28 to TRBJ1-5, with 7 bases lining up with TRBD1. CDR3 size: 15 residues. The germline CDR1 and CDR2 sequences are MDHEN and SYDVKM. Losses at the gene ends were 2 bases for V and 2 bases for J; bases not matched to a gene: 3. The CDR3 loop is CASSLGGGGNQPQHF. In DNA, the CDR3 is TGTGCCAGCAGTTTAGGAGGGGGCGGCAATCAGCCCCAGCATTTT.

V is TRBV3-1 (or the pseudogene TRBV3-2) and J is TRBJ2-1; TRBD1 matches 7 bases. Germline-derived CDR1 and CDR2 are LGHDT and YNNKEL (reference sequence). V gave up 1 base and J gave up 16 bases; unmatched junction bases: 10. The CDR3 is made up of 13 amino acids. The CDR3 DNA follows: TGTGCCAGCAGCCAAGTGGACAGGAGCCCCCGCTTCTTC. The encoded protein is CASSQVDRSPRFF.

This clone has more than one count but fewer than ten. The CDR3 loop reads CASSPDGGSGNTIYF. CDR3 nucleotide sequence: TGCGCCAGCAGTCCGGACGGAGGCTCTGGAAACACCATATATTTT. The V call is TRBV5-1, the J call TRBJ1-3; D gene ambiguous. The germline V gene has CDR1 SGHRS and CDR2 YFSETQ. V shed 5 bases and J shed 0 bases, with 12 bases lying between them. CDR3 length: 15 residues. The full variable domain, in which reference TRBV5-1 and TRBJ1-3 provide the parts outside the CDR3, is KAGVTQTPRYLIKTRGQQVTLSCSPISGHRSVSWYQQTPGQGLQFLFEYFSETQRNKGNFPGRFSGRQFSNSRSEMNVSTLELGDSALYLCASSPDGGSGNTIYFGEGSWLTVV.

The chain employs TRBV6-5 and TRBJ1-2; a possible D gene is TRBD1 (6 bases). This CDR3 has 12 amino acids. Germline assignment: CDR1 MNHEY and CDR2 SVGAGI. Trimming removed 7 bases at V and 4 bases at J, with 10 bases between. The CDR3 loop reads CASTAGAYGYTF. CDR3 DNA sequence: TGTGCCAGCACAGCAGGGGCCTATGGCTACACCTTC.